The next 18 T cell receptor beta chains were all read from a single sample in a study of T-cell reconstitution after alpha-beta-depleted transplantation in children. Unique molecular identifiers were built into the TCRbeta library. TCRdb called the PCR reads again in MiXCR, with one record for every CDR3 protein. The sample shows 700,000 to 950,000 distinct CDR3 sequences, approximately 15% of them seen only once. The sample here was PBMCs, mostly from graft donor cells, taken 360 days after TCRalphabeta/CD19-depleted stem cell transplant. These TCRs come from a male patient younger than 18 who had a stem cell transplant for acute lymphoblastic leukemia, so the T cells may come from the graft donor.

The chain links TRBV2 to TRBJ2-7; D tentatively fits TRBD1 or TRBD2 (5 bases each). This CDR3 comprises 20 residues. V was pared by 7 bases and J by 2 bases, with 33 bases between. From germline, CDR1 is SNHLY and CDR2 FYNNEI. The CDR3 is CASILFPGPTPSVRAYEQYF. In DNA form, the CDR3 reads TGTGCCAGCATCCTTTTCCCGGGACCCACACCCAGCGTGAGGGCCTACGAGCAGTACTTC.

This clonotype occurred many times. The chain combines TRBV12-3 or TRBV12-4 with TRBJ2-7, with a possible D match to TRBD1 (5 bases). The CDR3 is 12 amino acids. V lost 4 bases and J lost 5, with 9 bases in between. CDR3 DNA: TGTGCCAGCAGTTCAGGGATTCACGAGCAGTACTTC. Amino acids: CASSSGIHEQYF.

The CDR3 protein is CASSWAGGPPGPSTDTQYF. CDR3 DNA sequence: TGTGCCAGCAGTTGGGCGGGAGGACCTCCGGGCCCTAGCACAGATACGCAGTATTTT. This chain connects TRBV6-5 to TRBJ2-3; 8 positions agree with TRBD2. This CDR3 is built from 19 residues. Germline V CDR1 and CDR2: MNHEY, SVGAGI. Germline trimming cut 4 bases from V and 0 bases from J; bases unmatched to any gene: 15.

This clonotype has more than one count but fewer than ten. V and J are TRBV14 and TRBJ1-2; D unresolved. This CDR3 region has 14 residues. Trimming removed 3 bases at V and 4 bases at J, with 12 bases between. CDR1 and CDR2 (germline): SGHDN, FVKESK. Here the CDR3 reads CASSHLGRGYGYTF. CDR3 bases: TGTGCCAGCAGCCACCTCGGACGTGGCTATGGCTACACCTTC.

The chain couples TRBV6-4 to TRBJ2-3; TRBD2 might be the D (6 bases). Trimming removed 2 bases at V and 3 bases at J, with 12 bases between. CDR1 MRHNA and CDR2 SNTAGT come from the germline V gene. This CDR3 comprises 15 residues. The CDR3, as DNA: TGTGCCAGCAGTGACGTGCGGGCGGGAACAGATACGCAGTATTTT. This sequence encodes CASSDVRAGTDTQYF.

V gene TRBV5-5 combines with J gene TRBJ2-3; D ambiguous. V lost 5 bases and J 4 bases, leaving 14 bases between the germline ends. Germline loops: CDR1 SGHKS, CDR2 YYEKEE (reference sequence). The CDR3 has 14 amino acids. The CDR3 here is CASSLDWGPDTQYF. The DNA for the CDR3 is TGTGCCAGCAGTTTAGACTGGGGTCCAGATACGCAGTATTTT.

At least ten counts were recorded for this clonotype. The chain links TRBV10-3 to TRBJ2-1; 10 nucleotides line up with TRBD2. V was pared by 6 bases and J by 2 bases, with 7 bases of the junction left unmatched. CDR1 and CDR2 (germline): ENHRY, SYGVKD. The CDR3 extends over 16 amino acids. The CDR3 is CAIRSPLAGAYNEQFF. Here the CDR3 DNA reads TGTGCCATCAGATCTCCCCTAGCGGGAGCCTACAATGAGCAGTTCTTC.

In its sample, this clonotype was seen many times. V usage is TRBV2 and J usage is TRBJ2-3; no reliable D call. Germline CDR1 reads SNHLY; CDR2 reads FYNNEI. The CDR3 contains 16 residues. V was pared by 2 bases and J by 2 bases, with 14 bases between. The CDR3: CASSERGAYTTDTQYF. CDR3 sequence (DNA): TGTGCCAGCAGTGAACGTGGAGCTTACACCACAGATACGCAGTATTTT.

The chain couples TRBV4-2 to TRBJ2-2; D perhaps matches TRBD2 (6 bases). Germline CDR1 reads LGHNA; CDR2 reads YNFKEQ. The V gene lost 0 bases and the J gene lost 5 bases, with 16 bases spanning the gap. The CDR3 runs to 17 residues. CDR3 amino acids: CASSQDFRLVKTGELFF. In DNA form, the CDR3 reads TGTGCCAGCAGCCAAGATTTCCGACTAGTAAAGACCGGGGAGCTGTTTTTT.

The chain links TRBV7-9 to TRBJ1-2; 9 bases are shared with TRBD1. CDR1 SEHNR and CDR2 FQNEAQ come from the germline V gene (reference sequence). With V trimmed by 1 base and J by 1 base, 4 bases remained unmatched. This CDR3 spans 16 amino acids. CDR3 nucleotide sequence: TGTGCCAGCAGCTTAGGAGGGACAGGGATTAACTATGGCTACACCTTC. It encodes CASSLGGTGINYGYTF.

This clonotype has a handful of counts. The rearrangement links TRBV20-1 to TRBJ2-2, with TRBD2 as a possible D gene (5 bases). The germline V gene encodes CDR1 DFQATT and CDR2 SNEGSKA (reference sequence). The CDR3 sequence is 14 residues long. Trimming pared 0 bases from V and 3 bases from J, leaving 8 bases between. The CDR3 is CSARDPDYTGELFF. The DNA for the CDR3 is TGCAGTGCTAGAGATCCGGACTACACCGGGGAGCTGTTTTTT.

CDR3 sequence: CASSLLGGDTEAFF. The CDR3 bases are TGTGCCAGCAGCTTATTGGGTGGGGACACTGAAGCTTTCTTT. This chain joins TRBV7-9 and TRBJ1-1, with no clear D. The CDR3 runs to 14 residues. CDR1 is SEHNR and CDR2 is FQNEAQ in the germline V gene (reference sequence). Trimming pared 2 bases from V and 3 bases from J, leaving 10 bases between.

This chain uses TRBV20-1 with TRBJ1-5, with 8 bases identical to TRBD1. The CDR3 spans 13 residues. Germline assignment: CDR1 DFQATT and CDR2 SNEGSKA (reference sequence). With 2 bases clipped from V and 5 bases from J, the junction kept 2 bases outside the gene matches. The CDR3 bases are TGCAGTGCTAGACAGGGGGCGTATCAGCCCCAGCATTTT. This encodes CSARQGAYQPQHF.

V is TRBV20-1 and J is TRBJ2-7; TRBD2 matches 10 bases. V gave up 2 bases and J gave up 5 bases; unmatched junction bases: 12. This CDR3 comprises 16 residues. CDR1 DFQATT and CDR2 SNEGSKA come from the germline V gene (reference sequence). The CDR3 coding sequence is TGCAGTGCTAGACCCCTGAGCGGGAGGGCCTTGAACGAGCAGTACTTC. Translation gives CSARPLSGRALNEQYF.

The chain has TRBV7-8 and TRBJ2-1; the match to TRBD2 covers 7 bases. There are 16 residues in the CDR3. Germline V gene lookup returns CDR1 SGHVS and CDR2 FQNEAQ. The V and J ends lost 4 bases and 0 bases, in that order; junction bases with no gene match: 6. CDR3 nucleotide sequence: TGTGCCAGCAGCTGGGACTACATTAGCTCCTACAATGAGCAGTTCTTC. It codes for CASSWDYISSYNEQFF.

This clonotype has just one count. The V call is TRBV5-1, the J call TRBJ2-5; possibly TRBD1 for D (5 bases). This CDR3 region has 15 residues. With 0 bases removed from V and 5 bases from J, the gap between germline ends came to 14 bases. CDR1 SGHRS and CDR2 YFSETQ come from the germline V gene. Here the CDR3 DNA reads TGCGCCAGCAGCTTGGCACCTCAGGGTTTCGAGACCCAGTACTTC. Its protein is CASSLAPQGFETQYF.

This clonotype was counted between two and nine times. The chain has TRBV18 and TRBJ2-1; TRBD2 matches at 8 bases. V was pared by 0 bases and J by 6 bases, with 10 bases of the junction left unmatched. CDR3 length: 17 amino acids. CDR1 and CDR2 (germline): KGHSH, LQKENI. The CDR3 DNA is TGTGCCAGCTCACCACCGAGGAAGCCGGGAGGGATCAATGAGCAGTTCTTC. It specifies CASSPPRKPGGINEQFF.

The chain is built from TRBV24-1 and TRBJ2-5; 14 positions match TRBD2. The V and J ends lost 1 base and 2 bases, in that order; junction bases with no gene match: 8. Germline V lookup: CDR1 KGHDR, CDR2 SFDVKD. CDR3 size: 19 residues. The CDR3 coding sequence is TGTGCCACCAGTGATTTCCCCGGGACTAGCGGGAGACCTCAAGAGACCCAGTACTTC. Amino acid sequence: CATSDFPGTSGRPQETQYF.